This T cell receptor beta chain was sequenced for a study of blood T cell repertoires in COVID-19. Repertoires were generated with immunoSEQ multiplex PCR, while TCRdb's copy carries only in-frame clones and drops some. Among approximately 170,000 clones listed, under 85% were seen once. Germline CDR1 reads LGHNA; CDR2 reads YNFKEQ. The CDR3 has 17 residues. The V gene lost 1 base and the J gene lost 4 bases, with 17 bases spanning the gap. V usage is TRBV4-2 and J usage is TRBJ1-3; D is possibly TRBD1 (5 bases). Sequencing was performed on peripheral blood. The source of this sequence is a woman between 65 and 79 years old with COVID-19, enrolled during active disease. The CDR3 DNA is TGTGCCAGCAGCCAAGTTGTCGGGGGACCCTCGGGAAACACCATATATTTT. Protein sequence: CASSQVVGGPSGNTIYF.